This TCR beta chain was captured by sequencing in a study of radiation and T cells in renal cell carcinoma. Trimming removed 7 bases from V and 7 bases from J, with 25 bases in between. The CDR3 has 16 amino acids. Germline V gene data show CDR1 as MDHEN and CDR2 as SYDVKM. Stated time point: baseline pretreatment blood. Treatment indicated: 15 Gy SBRT to primary tumor, nephrectomy 4 weeks later. Study findings and constraints: In blood, top tumor clones expanded by 2 weeks, shrinking by 4.

Comment on this clone: The antigen is unknown.

Using immunoSEQ multiplex PCR, the repertoire was profiled, and TCRdb retains in-frame clones only, with some absent. This sample has about 140,000 clones, with 83% found just once. The chain is built from TRBV28 and TRBJ1-2, with a weak D call TRBD1 (6 bases). The receptor was isolated from a woman between 45 and 65 years old with renal cell carcinoma. The specimen comprised blood, sampled from a patient whose treatment included radiotherapy and nephrectomy. The CDR3 spells CASTLWGGAISIGYTF. In DNA form, the CDR3 reads TGTGCCAGCACCTTATGGGGGGGGGCTATTAGTATTGGCTACACCTTC.